Below, 19 T cell receptor beta chains from the same sample are listed, as sequenced in a study of T cell responses to AZD1222 COVID-19 vaccine. The data were produced by immunoSEQ multiplex PCR, yet TCRdb's version contains in-frame clones alone and is incomplete. The repertoire holds 95,000 to 120,000 clones, with about 91% as singletons. The sequenced sample was peripheral blood, obtained 28 days after the second AZD1222 dose. The receptors were sampled from an adult who received the AZD1222 COVID-19 vaccine.

This chain links TRBV6-5 with TRBJ2-1, with 9 bases lining up with TRBD2. V lost 10 bases and J lost 9; bases outside the gene matches: 10. Germline CDR1 reads MNHEY; CDR2 reads SVGAGI. The CDR3 has 13 residues. This chain's CDR3 is CATTGTSSGEQFF. CDR3 coding DNA: TGTGCCACAACCGGGACTAGCAGCGGTGAGCAGTTCTTC.

This chain links TRBV5-4 with TRBJ2-5; perhaps TRBD2 as D (5 bases). Germline V gene sequence: CDR1 SGHNT, CDR2 YYREEE (reference sequence). The CDR3 totals 14 residues. V dropped 0 bases and J dropped 5 bases, with 11 bases sitting between them. CDR3 sequence reads: CASSLDAGLETQYF. The CDR3 bases are TGTGCCAGCAGCTTGGATGCGGGCCTGGAGACCCAGTACTTC.

V and J are TRBV4-3 and TRBJ2-5; either TRBD1 or TRBD2 may fit D (5 bases each). With 0 bases removed from V and 1 base from J, the gap between germline ends came to 12 bases. This CDR3 contains 16 residues. Germline-derived CDR1 and CDR2 are LGHNA and YSLEER. This CDR3 reads CASSQDGAGLQETQYF. The CDR3 DNA reads TGCGCCAGCAGCCAAGATGGGGCAGGACTCCAAGAGACCCAGTACTTC.

The chain joins TRBV2 to TRBJ1-1; unclear D gene. V shed 8 bases and J shed 0 bases, with 16 bases lying between them. The CDR3 is made up of 15 amino acids. Germline CDR1 SNHLY, CDR2 FYNNEI. The CDR3 DNA follows: TGTGCCAGCGGTCGTTTTGGACTAATGAACACTGAAGCTTTCTTT. Residues: CASGRFGLMNTEAFF. Filled out from reference TRBV2 and TRBJ1-1, the complete variable domain reads EPEVTQTPSHQVTQMGQEVILRCVPISNHLYFYWYRQILGQKVEFLVSFYNNEISEKSEIFDDQFSVERPDGSNFTLKIRSTKLEDSAMYFCASGRFGLMNTEAFFGQGTRLTVV.

The chain couples TRBV6-2 or TRBV6-3 to TRBJ1-1, with D possibly being TRBD1 (6 bases). Trimming removed 4 bases at V and 2 bases at J, with 11 bases between. Germline V gives CDR1 MNHEY, CDR2 SVGEGT. This CDR3 contains 14 residues. The CDR3 nucleotides are TGTGCCAGCAGTTCCGACAGGATAAACACTGAAGCTTTCTTT. Its protein product is CASSSDRINTEAFF.

The CDR3, as DNA: TGTGCCACCAGCAGAGCTCCGACAGGGGTGAATAATTCACCCCTCCACTTT. Translation: CATSRAPTGVNNSPLHF. This rearrangement joins TRBV15 to TRBJ1-6; 8 bases map to TRBD1. Trimming cost V 1 base and J 5 bases; bases outside gene matches: 7. Germline values: CDR1 LNHNV, CDR2 YYDKDF (reference sequence). This CDR3 is 17 amino acids long.

The CDR3 DNA sequence: TGTGCCACCCACGGGCAGGGCGACAAAGGCTACACCTTC. Its protein product is CATHGQGDKGYTF. The chain joins TRBV7-2 to TRBJ1-2; possible D gene TRBD1, 5 bases. The ends were cut back, 10 bases at V and 8 bases at J, with 20 bases in the middle. This CDR3 contains 13 residues. The V gene's germline CDR1 is SGHTA and CDR2 FQGNSA. The whole variable domain, remainder taken from reference TRBV7-2 and TRBJ1-2, is GAGVSQSPSNKVTEKGKDVELRCDPISGHTALYWYRQSLGQGLEFLIYFQGNSAPDKSGLPSDRFSAERTGGSVSTLTIQRTQQEDSAVYLCATHGQGDKGYTFGSGTRLTVV.

The rearrangement uses TRBV5-1 and TRBJ2-2, with 7 positions matching TRBD1. The V segment lost 3 bases and the J segment 1 base; nucleotides outside the gene matches: 3. CDR1 and CDR2 (germline): SGHRS, YFSETQ. This CDR3 has 15 residues. The CDR3 region has the DNA TGCGCCAGCAGCTACGGGACAGTGAACACCGGGGAGCTGTTTTTT. It encodes CASSYGTVNTGELFF. The complete variable domain, with remaining parts taken from reference TRBV5-1 and TRBJ2-2, reads KAGVTQTPRYLIKTRGQQVTLSCSPISGHRSVSWYQQTPGQGLQFLFEYFSETQRNKGNFPGRFSGRQFSNSRSEMNVSTLELGDSALYLCASSYGTVNTGELFFGEGSRLTVL.

CDR3 bases: TGTGCCAGTAGTCCCTGGGGCGAGGGGAGCAATGAAAAACTGTTTTTT. Residues: CASSPWGEGSNEKLFF. The rearrangement links TRBV19 to TRBJ1-4, with D perhaps TRBD1 (5 bases). V gave up 5 bases and J gave up 5 bases, with 18 bases separating them. Germline lookup yields CDR1 LNHDA and CDR2 SQIVND (reference sequence). The CDR3 is 16 residues long.

The CDR3 loop is CSATEGAGNTIYF. CDR3 DNA: TGCAGTGCTACTGAGGGAGCTGGAAACACCATATATTTT. The V and J genes are TRBV20-1 and TRBJ1-3; D gene unclear. Germline V CDR1 and CDR2: DFQATT, SNEGSKA (reference sequence). The CDR3 consists of 13 residues. V was cut by 4 bases and J by 2 bases, with 9 bases left in between.

CDR3 amino acids: CASSQKVGTGDLLLYEQYF. The CDR3, as DNA: TGCGCCAGCAGCCAAAAAGTCGGAACAGGGGACCTACTACTTTACGAGCAGTACTTC. The V call is TRBV4-1, the J call TRBJ2-7; 7 positions match TRBD1. CDR1 and CDR2 (germline): MGHRA, YSYEKL. The CDR3 contains 19 residues. V was clipped by 2 bases and J by 4 bases; unmatched bases: 20.

CDR3 in amino acids: CASSPPEGGALYGYTF. CDR3 DNA: TGTGCCAGCTCACCCCCCGAAGGGGGGGCCCTTTATGGCTACACCTTC. The chain recombines TRBV18 with TRBJ1-2; tentative D call: TRBD1 (6 bases). With 3 bases removed from V and 5 bases from J, the gap between germline ends came to 19 bases. The CDR3 length is 16 residues. The V gene's germline CDR1 is KGHSH and CDR2 LQKENI.

The J gene is TRBJ2-7, the V gene TRBV5-5; 7 nucleotides line up with TRBD1. This CDR3 spans 15 amino acids. Germline-derived CDR1 and CDR2 are SGHKS and YYEKEE (reference sequence). V lost 0 bases to trimming and J lost 2 bases; unmatched junction nucleotides: 5. This chain's CDR3 is CASSLEGAVAYEQYF. Written as DNA, the CDR3 is TGTGCCAGCAGCTTGGAGGGGGCCGTCGCCTACGAGCAGTACTTC. The full variable domain, its missing parts supplied by reference TRBV5-5 and TRBJ2-7, is DAGVTQSPTHLIKTRGQQVTLRCSPISGHKSVSWYQQVLGQGPQFIFQYYEKEERGRGNFPDRFSARQFPNYSSELNVNALLLGDSALYLCASSLEGAVAYEQYFGPGTRLTVT.

This clone came up once. This sequence joins TRBV6-2 or TRBV6-3 and TRBJ1-2; D remains unclear. CDR1 is MNHEY, CDR2 SVGEGT, per germline. The CDR3 loop spans 13 amino acids. V dropped 4 bases and J dropped 4 bases, with 10 bases sitting between them. The CDR3 DNA reads TGTGCCAGCAGTTTGACACCCACCTATGGCTACACCTTC. It is translated as CASSLTPTYGYTF.

The DNA of the CDR3 is TGTGCCATCAGCCCTGGGGTTGAAGCTTTCTTT. As protein: CAISPGVEAFF. The chain joins TRBV10-3 to TRBJ1-1; D is unclear. Germline CDR1 and CDR2: ENHRY and SYGVKD. The CDR3 has 11 amino acids. Trimming took off 6 bases at V and 7 bases at J, with 9 bases between the two ends.

The rearrangement joins TRBV9 to TRBJ1-4; no clear D gene. The CDR3 spans 14 residues. CDR1 and CDR2 (germline): SGDLS, YYNGEE. Trimming shortened V by 1 base and J by 8 bases, and 12 bases separated the two germline ends. The CDR3 DNA is TGTGCCAGCAGCGTAAAGGTCGATGGGGAAAAACTGTTTTTT. Translation gives CASSVKVDGEKLFF.

The rearrangement uses TRBV19 and TRBJ1-2; 12 bases fit TRBD1. Trimming took 3 bases from V and 4 from J; bases not matched to a gene: 15. The germline CDR1 and CDR2 sequences are LNHDA and SQIVND (reference sequence). This CDR3 is built from 19 residues. This CDR3 reads CASSIPSTGTGGGGYGYTF. In nucleotides, the CDR3 is TGTGCCAGTAGTATCCCCTCTACCGGGACAGGGGGCGGTGGCTATGGCTACACCTTC.

The chain is built from TRBV28 and TRBJ1-6; D uncertain. The CDR3 has 16 residues. The V gene's germline CDR1 is MDHEN and CDR2 SYDVKM. V was shortened by 3 bases and J by 8 bases, with 17 bases between the two germline ends. Written as DNA, the CDR3 is TGTGCCAGCAGTTTTTTGTCCTCTACTGCGTATTCACCCCTCCACTTT. This encodes CASSFLSSTAYSPLHF.

This clone has just a few counts. The chain uses TRBV11-2 and TRBJ2-7; D possibly corresponds to TRBD1 (6 bases). Germline V gene sequence: CDR1 SGHAT, CDR2 FQNNGV. CDR3 length equals 15 residues. With 4 bases removed from V and 0 bases from J, the gap between germline ends came to 13 bases. In DNA form, the CDR3 reads TGTGCCAGCAGCTCTGCGATGGGACACTCCTACGAGCAGTACTTC. Its translation: CASSSAMGHSYEQYF.